This T cell receptor beta chain was retrieved from a study of T cell changes during pregnancy in multiple sclerosis. V shed 4 bases and J 4 bases; nucleotides not matched to a gene: 8. There are 15 residues in the CDR3. CDR1 and CDR2 (germline): SGHKS, YYEKEE (reference sequence). The protocol was immunoSEQ multiplex PCR, while the TCRdb copy is restricted to in-frame clones and leaves out a portion. The sample shows tens of thousands of clones, approximately 89% of them seen only once. The sequencing here drew on peripheral blood, taken in the third trimester of pregnancy. This TCR was recovered from a female donor in good health, enrolled as a control in a pregnancy study. The V gene is TRBV5-5, the J gene TRBJ1-2; 9 positions agree with TRBD1. Here the CDR3 reads CASSPRTGVSYGYTF. CDR3 coding DNA: TGTGCCAGCAGCCCCAGGACAGGGGTGAGCTATGGCTACACCTTC.